Following are 19 T cell receptor beta chains from one sample sequenced in a study of human T cells and chemical hapten exposure. As the library was built, unique molecular identifiers were attached to individual cDNA molecules. A single record per CDR3 protein comes from TCRdb applying MiXCR to the reads. The sample holds about 120,000 distinct CDR3 sequences; 8% to 9.5% are singletons and the top ten take roughly 1.5%. Someone pulled total RNA out of unfractionated whole blood. What was sequenced was whole blood. These receptors originate from a human donor in good health. Some clones in this sample may be carry-over from other donors' samples.

The sample holds a few counts of this clonotype. This chain links TRBV7-9 with TRBJ2-1; perhaps D is TRBD1 or TRBD2 (5 bases each). The V gene lost 7 bases and the J gene lost 2 bases, with 9 bases spanning the gap. The CDR3 extends over 13 amino acids. Germline V CDR1 and CDR2: SEHNR, FQNEAQ (reference sequence). The CDR3 loop reads CASIGGPYNEQFF. The CDR3 region has the DNA TGTGCCAGCATTGGGGGACCCTACAATGAGCAGTTCTTC.

This chain connects TRBV6-6 to TRBJ1-1; 7 nucleotides line up with TRBD1. The CDR3 is made up of 14 amino acids. V lost 6 bases to trimming and J lost 5 bases; unmatched junction nucleotides: 9. CDR1 is MNHNY and CDR2 is SVGAGI in the germline V gene (reference sequence). CDR3 sequence: CASSARAGGTEAFF. As DNA, the CDR3 is TGTGCCAGCAGCGCCCGGGCAGGGGGGACTGAAGCTTTCTTT.

This clonotype occurred many times. The chain combines TRBV29-1 with TRBJ1-1; no reliable D call. Germline CDR1 SQVTM, CDR2 ANQGSEA. The CDR3 is 10 amino acids. The V end lost 7 bases, the J end lost 0 bases, and 3 bases lay between the germline ends. The CDR3 reads CSGLNTEAFF. For the CDR3, the DNA is TGCAGCGGCCTGAACACTGAAGCTTTCTTT.

This clonotype was seen at least ten times. The rearrangement links TRBV7-8 to TRBJ1-1; 10 bases align to TRBD1. In germline, CDR1 is SGHVS, CDR2 FQNEAQ. The J segment lost 5 bases and the V segment lost 5 bases, leaving 14 bases of the junction unmatched. The CDR3 runs to 17 residues. The CDR3 protein is CASSPIPMTGGGTEAFF. The CDR3, as DNA: TGTGCCAGCAGCCCTATCCCAATGACAGGGGGCGGAACTGAAGCTTTCTTT.

This clonotype showed up just a few times. V is TRBV5-1 and J is TRBJ1-3; the D gene is possibly TRBD1 (5 bases). This CDR3 spans 15 amino acids. Trimming cost V 3 bases and J 0 bases, with 10 bases left between them. From germline, CDR1 is SGHRS and CDR2 YFSETQ. CDR3 sequence (DNA): TGCGCCAGCAGCTCGGGACCCATCTCTGGAAACACCATATATTTT. It encodes CASSSGPISGNTIYF.

This chain connects TRBV6-5 to TRBJ1-6; tentative D call: TRBD1 (5 bases). There are 15 residues in the CDR3. V was trimmed by 6 bases and J by 6 bases, leaving 15 bases between them. Germline CDR1 reads MNHEY; CDR2 reads SVGAGI. The CDR3 region has the DNA TGTGCCAGCAGGGGGGACGGAAGCGCTAATTCACCCCTCCACTTT. Translation: CASRGDGSANSPLHF.

This clonotype occurred a few times. J is TRBJ1-1 and V is TRBV20-1; no definite D call. Trimming stripped 4 bases from V and 3 bases from J, with 3 bases between. The CDR3 totals 10 residues. Germline V lookup: CDR1 DFQATT, CDR2 SNEGSKA (reference sequence). The CDR3 nucleotides read TGCAGTGCTACTTACACTGAAGCTTTCTTT. Its protein product is CSATYTEAFF.

The V gene is TRBV12-3 or TRBV12-4, the J gene TRBJ2-6, with 9 positions matching TRBD2. The CDR3 runs 20 residues. Trimming removed 6 bases from V and 0 bases from J; junction bases left unmatched: 15. The CDR3 sequence is CASSWERGADFDSGANVLTF. The DNA of the CDR3 is TGTGCCAGCAGCTGGGAGCGGGGGGCCGATTTCGACTCTGGGGCCAACGTCCTGACTTTC.

There are a few counts of this clonotype. The V gene is TRBV7-2, the J gene TRBJ1-5; 8 nucleotides line up with TRBD1. CDR3 length: 15 amino acids. The trim removed 2 bases at V and 2 bases at J, leaving 2 bases unmatched. Germline CDR1 and CDR2: SGHTA and FQGNSA. The CDR3 is CASSLSGQGNQPQHF. In DNA form, the CDR3 reads TGTGCCAGCAGCTTATCGGGACAGGGCAATCAGCCCCAGCATTTT.

This clonotype was seen ten or more times. The chain combines TRBV20-1 with TRBJ1-6, with 9 positions matching TRBD1. J lost 3 bases, V lost 1 base, and 4 bases had no gene match. This CDR3 is built from 16 residues. CDR1 and CDR2 from the germline V gene are DFQATT and SNEGSKA (reference sequence). CDR3 protein: CSARVAGQGYNSPLHF. In nucleotides, the CDR3 is TGCAGTGCTAGAGTTGCGGGACAGGGCTATAATTCACCCCTCCACTTT.

The chain combines TRBV29-1 with TRBJ2-5; the D call may be TRBD1 or TRBD2 (5 bases each). Trimming cost V 7 bases and J 5 bases, with 20 bases left between them. This CDR3 is built from 14 residues. CDR1 and CDR2 (germline): SQVTM, ANQGSEA. The CDR3 region has the DNA TGCAGCGCCGAGCCGGGACCGTCGCAGGAGACCCAGTACTTC. Amino acids: CSAEPGPSQETQYF.

This clonotype was found a few times. V usage is TRBV28 and J usage is TRBJ1-2, with 11 bases fitting TRBD1. V gave up 7 bases and J gave up 2 bases; unmatched junction bases: 3. The length of the CDR3 is 14 residues. In germline, CDR1 is MDHEN, CDR2 SYDVKM. CDR3 region: CASIRTGGNYGYTF. CDR3 bases: TGTGCCAGCATTCGGACAGGGGGCAACTATGGCTACACCTTC.

This clonotype has just a few counts. This rearrangement joins TRBV11-3 to TRBJ2-2, with TRBD2 identical over 8 bases. V shed 5 bases, J shed 2 bases, and the junction held 10 bases outside the gene matches. CDR1 and CDR2 from the germline V gene are SGHNT and YENEEA. This CDR3 region has 17 residues. The CDR3 loop reads CASSPGGSGRNTGELFF. In DNA form, the CDR3 reads TGTGCCAGCAGCCCGGGGGGGTCGGGTCGTAACACCGGGGAGCTGTTTTTT.

This chain uses TRBV24-1 with TRBJ2-5; D is ambiguous. Germline V lookup: CDR1 KGHDR, CDR2 SFDVKD. The CDR3 is 11 residues long. V lost 3 bases, J lost 5 bases, and 3 bases lay in between. The chain's CDR3 is CATSDGETQYF. The CDR3 coding sequence is TGTGCCACCAGTGATGGGGAGACCCAGTACTTC.

There are many counts of this clonotype. The chain couples TRBV5-6 to TRBJ2-5; tentative D call: TRBD2 (5 bases). Trimming cost V 4 bases and J 4 bases, with 17 bases left between them. The length of the CDR3 is 15 residues. Germline V lookup: CDR1 SGHDT, CDR2 YYEEEE. CDR3 in amino acids: CASSELRGFRETQYF. The CDR3 DNA follows: TGTGCCAGCAGCGAGCTACGAGGGTTCAGAGAGACCCAGTACTTC.

This clonotype was observed many times. CDR3 DNA sequence: TGCGCCAGCAGTGAATCACCGGGACAATACACTGAAGCTTTCTTT. Translating it yields CASSESPGQYTEAFF. The chain recombines TRBV10-1 with TRBJ1-1; TRBD1 might be the D (6 bases). CDR1 is WNHNN and CDR2 is SYGVQD in the germline V gene (reference sequence). The CDR3 consists of 15 residues. Trimming took off 3 bases at V and 3 bases at J, with 14 bases between the two ends.

The gene calls are TRBV7-8 and TRBJ2-6; tentatively, D is TRBD2 (7 bases). CDR1 and CDR2 (germline): SGHVS, FQNEAQ. The CDR3 loop spans 21 amino acids. V shed 0 bases and J shed 4 bases, with 25 bases lying between them. In nucleotides, the CDR3 is TGTGCCAGCAGCTTAGCGCTAATTGGGGGGGGCGGCGGAGGAGGGGCCAACGTCCTGACTTTC. Protein sequence: CASSLALIGGGGGGGANVLTF.

This clonotype was detected many times. The chain couples TRBV5-5 to TRBJ1-2, with D unresolved. Germline V gene lookup returns CDR1 SGHKS and CDR2 YYEKEE (reference sequence). This CDR3 contains 13 residues. V lost 5 bases and J 0 bases, leaving 8 bases between the germline ends. This CDR3 reads CASSPDSNYGYTF. The CDR3, as DNA: TGTGCCAGCAGTCCGGACTCTAACTATGGCTACACCTTC.

This chain links TRBV5-1 with TRBJ1-1; no firm D call. The CDR3 contains 12 residues. The V gene lost 2 bases and the J gene lost 11 bases, with 13 bases spanning the gap. Germline values: CDR1 SGHRS, CDR2 YFSETQ. CDR3 protein: CASSFVAGRAFF. In DNA form, the CDR3 reads TGCGCCAGCAGCTTTGTGGCGGGGAGGGCTTTCTTT.